This T cell receptor beta chain was recovered during a study of T-cell memory formation after mild COVID-19. The table lists this clonotype with a few counts. As yet, its antigen is unknown. One entry per CDR3 protein, called by TCRdb with MiXCR from the 5' RACE reads. The table lists more than 300,000 distinct CDR3 sequences, 20% of them singletons, with 20% to 25% in the top ten. Findings of the study overall: Confirmation was lacking for SARS-CoV-2 specificity of second-wave clones that peaked on day 37.

With 7 bases removed from V and 5 bases from J, the gap between germline ends came to 17 bases. The CDR3 has 15 residues. The germline CDR1 and CDR2 sequences are ENHRY and SYGVKD. Source material: PBMCs or a T cell subset sorted from them (not recorded which). This sequence joins TRBV10-3 and TRBJ2-2; D is tentatively TRBD1 or TRBD2 (5 bases each). The TCR originated in a man between 18 and 29 years old who had mild COVID-19 (a few samples of this study predate the infection). Cell type and time point are not known. For the CDR3, the DNA is TGTGCCATCACCGGGGACCAAATTGGAACCGGGGAGCTGTTTTTT. Translating it yields CAITGDQIGTGELFF.